This entry lists 20 T cell receptor beta chains sequenced from one sample in a study of beta chain features in type 1 diabetes. The sequenced template was cDNA made from the entire isolated RNA. Some clones are missing from TCRdb's copy, which holds only in-frame ones; the method was immunoSEQ multiplex PCR. The data contain under 300,000 clones, 14% of them seen just once; the ten biggest clones take up about 0.02%. The antigens of these receptors remain unknown. Overall study findings and caveats: Moderate but significant shortening of TCRB CDR3s was recorded in all four CD4+ subsets from Type 1 diabetes patients.

The sample consisted of naive CD4+ T cells from blood. These receptors were collected from a man aged 25 to 40 with type 1 diabetes.

J is TRBJ2-7 and V is TRBV10-3; the D gene is possibly TRBD1 (6 bases). In germline, CDR1 is ENHRY, CDR2 SYGVKD. Trimming took 3 bases from V and 6 from J, leaving 12 bases between them. CDR3 length: 13 amino acids. CDR3 nucleotides: TGTGCCATCAGTGAAGGGCAGACAGGCGAGCAGTACTTC. Protein product: CAISEGQTGEQYF.

This clone was counted only a few times. The chain is built from TRBV28 and TRBJ1-2; the D is unclear. Trimming cost V 11 bases and J 2 bases, with 9 bases left between them. The germline V gene encodes CDR1 MDHEN and CDR2 SYDVKM. This CDR3 has 11 amino acids. The CDR3 reads CAAGENYGYTF. The CDR3 DNA reads as TGTGCCGCGGGAGAAAACTATGGCTACACCTTC.

The chain couples TRBV30 to TRBJ1-2, with D unclear. The V gene's germline CDR1 is GTSNPN and CDR2 SVGIG (reference sequence). V was cut by 5 bases and J by 0 bases, with 19 bases left in between. The CDR3 sequence is 16 residues long. As DNA, the CDR3 is TGTGCCTGGCGCCGAGGGCTGCTGCTAGCTAACTATGGCTACACCTTC. It codes for CAWRRGLLLANYGYTF.

This clone was found a few times. This chain links TRBV9 with TRBJ2-7; 11 nucleotides match TRBD2. J gave up 7 bases and V 4 bases, and 7 bases lay outside the gene matches. The CDR3 sequence is 14 residues long. Germline V gives CDR1 SGDLS, CDR2 YYNGEE. As DNA, the CDR3 is TGTGCCAGCAGCACACTAGCGGGAGTGGGTGAGCAGTACTTC. Translated, it gives CASSTLAGVGEQYF.

The rearrangement links TRBV6-5 to TRBJ2-3; 7 bases fit TRBD1. Germline V gene lookup returns CDR1 MNHEY and CDR2 SVGAGI. V lost 0 bases, J lost 3 bases, and 3 bases stayed unmatched. The CDR3 totals 15 residues. CDR3 loop: CASSYSTTGTDTQYF. The CDR3 region has the DNA TGTGCCAGCAGTTACTCTACGACAGGGACAGATACGCAGTATTTT.

The chain combines TRBV7-9 with TRBJ2-5; weak D call: TRBD2 (5 bases). The CDR3 runs to 14 residues. Germline values: CDR1 SEHNR, CDR2 FQNEAQ (reference sequence). V was shortened by 2 bases and J by 5 bases, with 12 bases between the two germline ends. Here the CDR3 reads CASSLRGESETQYF. For the CDR3, the DNA is TGTGCCAGCAGCTTACGGGGAGAATCTGAGACCCAGTACTTC.

In this sample, this clone turned up a few times. The chain has TRBV30 and TRBJ1-3; D is undetermined. Germline V gene data show CDR1 as GTSNPN and CDR2 as SVGIG (reference sequence). Trimming removed 7 bases from V and 3 bases from J, with 16 bases in between. The CDR3 runs 14 residues. The CDR3 here is CASQPGGYGNTIYF. Here the CDR3 DNA reads TGTGCCTCTCAGCCCGGCGGCTATGGAAACACCATATATTTT.

This clone occurred a few times. The chain couples TRBV19 to TRBJ1-1; possible D gene TRBD1, 5 bases. CDR1 and CDR2 from the germline V gene are LNHDA and SQIVND (reference sequence). The CDR3 runs 14 residues. The V end was cut by 11 bases, the J end by 3 bases, with 19 bases between. DNA for the CDR3: TGTGCCTCAAAAGGCAGGGTGACAGACACTGAAGCTTTCTTT. This sequence encodes CASKGRVTDTEAFF.

The J gene is TRBJ1-3, the V gene TRBV10-3; D is unresolved. Germline loops: CDR1 ENHRY, CDR2 SYGVKD. Trimming stripped 7 bases from V and 3 bases from J, with 10 bases between. The CDR3 is 13 amino acids. The DNA for the CDR3 is TGTGCCATCAACGCGAATGGTGGAAACACCATATATTTT. This sequence encodes CAINANGGNTIYF.

In its sample, this clone was seen a few times. Different DNA sequences within this sample yield the same CDR3. The V call is TRBV9, the J call TRBJ2-5; 8 nucleotides agree with TRBD2. The CDR3 loop spans 16 amino acids. The ends lost 0 bases at V and 2 bases at J; junction bases unmatched: 6. The germline V gene encodes CDR1 SGDLS and CDR2 YYNGEE. For the CDR3, the DNA is TGTGCCAGCAGCGTAGGGTCCCTAGCGGGTCAAGAGACCCAGTACTTC. It yields the protein CASSVGSLAGQETQYF.

This clone was picked up a small number of times. This chain links TRBV30 with TRBJ2-2, with TRBD1 as a possible D gene (6 bases). The CDR3 spans 16 residues. Germline lookup yields CDR1 GTSNPN and CDR2 SVGIG (reference sequence). V dropped 8 bases and J dropped 3 bases, with 22 bases sitting between them. CDR3 loop: CAGWLGASTDTGELFF. The CDR3 region has the DNA TGTGCCGGGTGGTTGGGGGCCAGTACGGACACCGGGGAGCTGTTTTTT.

This clone occurred a few times. The chain links TRBV21-1 to TRBJ2-1; TRBD2, the table's D call, was not compared with the DNA. TRBV21-1 is flagged as a pseudogene. The CDR3 is made up of 18 amino acids. The CDR3 DNA sequence: TGTGCCAGCAGCCGTAACCCTAGCGGGAGGGCAGCTTACAATGAGCAGTTCTTC. It yields the protein CASSRNPSGRAAYNEQFF.

This rearrangement joins TRBV4-2 to TRBJ2-1; a weak D match, TRBD1 (5 bases). The CDR3 is made up of 16 amino acids. The V and J ends lost 4 bases and 0 bases respectively, with 13 bases between them. Germline V CDR1 and CDR2: LGHNA, YNFKEQ. CDR3 DNA sequence: TGTGCCAGCAGCCGCGCAGGGTCGAGCTCCTACAATGAGCAGTTCTTC. Translating gives CASSRAGSSSYNEQFF.

This clone was observed a few times. The chain joins TRBV6-5 to TRBJ1-2; no definite D call. There are 13 residues in the CDR3. Germline-derived CDR1 and CDR2 are MNHEY and SVGAGI. The V end was cut by 6 bases, the J end by 0 bases, with 8 bases between. CDR3 sequence reads: CASRQQPNYGYTF. The CDR3 DNA is TGTGCCAGCAGACAGCAGCCTAACTATGGCTACACCTTC.

This clone has a handful of counts. This sequence joins TRBV6-6 and TRBJ1-1; a weak D match, TRBD1 (5 bases). Germline V gives CDR1 MNHNY, CDR2 SVGAGI (reference sequence). The CDR3 length is 13 residues. V lost 6 bases and J lost 3, with 11 bases in between. The CDR3 is CASRRGVDTEAFF. The CDR3 bases are TGTGCCAGCAGAAGGGGTGTCGACACTGAAGCTTTCTTT.

This clone was found a few times. This sequence joins TRBV29-1 and TRBJ1-1; TRBD1 matches 9 bases. The CDR3 sequence is 14 residues long. The germline V gene encodes CDR1 SQVTM and CDR2 ANQGSEA. The V and J ends lost 8 bases and 1 base, in that order; junction bases with no gene match: 8. CDR3 nucleotides: TGCAGCCTTCGGGACAGGGCATCGAACACTGAAGCTTTCTTT. Protein sequence: CSLRDRASNTEAFF.

CDR3 amino acids: CASSLAQVLLGGYTF. As DNA, the CDR3 is TGTGCCAGCAGCTTAGCGCAGGTCCTGCTGGGTGGCTACACCTTC. This chain links TRBV7-2 with TRBJ1-2; D unresolved. Trimming shortened V by 0 bases and J by 7 bases, and 15 bases separated the two germline ends. The germline gives CDR1 SGHTA, CDR2 FQGNSA. CDR3 length: 15 residues. The whole variable domain, filled in from reference TRBV7-2 and TRBJ1-2, reads GAGVSQSPSNKVTEKGKDVELRCDPISGHTALYWYRQSLGQGLEFLIYFQGNSAPDKSGLPSDRFSAERTGGSVSTLTIQRTQQEDSAVYLCASSLAQVLLGGYTFGSGTRLTVV.

This clone was counted only a few times. The J gene is TRBJ2-2, the V gene TRBV6-1, with 8 bases aligning to TRBD1. This CDR3 spans 13 amino acids. In germline, CDR1 is MNHNS, CDR2 SASEGT. The V segment lost 6 bases and the J segment 6 bases; nucleotides outside the gene matches: 3. The CDR3 DNA reads TGTGCCAGCAGACCACAGGGGGCCGGGGAGCTGTTTTTT. Translation gives CASRPQGAGELFF.

This clone was counted between two and nine times. The rearrangement links TRBV4-1 to TRBJ1-4; the D is unclear. Trimming removed 3 bases from V and 7 bases from J, with 18 bases in between. CDR1 and CDR2 (germline): MGHRA, YSYEKL. This CDR3 has 16 residues. Here the CDR3 DNA reads TGCGCCAGCAGCCACCCGATGAAGGAGCGAGGTGAAAAACTGTTTTTT. Its translation is CASSHPMKERGEKLFF.

The J gene is TRBJ1-2, the V gene TRBV6-5; 10 nucleotides agree with TRBD1. V gave up 5 bases and J gave up 4 bases; unmatched junction bases: 7. Germline V gives CDR1 MNHEY, CDR2 SVGAGI. The length of the CDR3 is 15 residues. The CDR3 bases are TGTGCCAGCAGTCTGGGACAGGGGCTTCTCTATGGCTACACCTTC. Its translation is CASSLGQGLLYGYTF.